These 20 T cell receptor beta chains share one sample of origin, sequenced in a study of cytomegalovirus exposure and HLA in healthy donors. The PCR had 60 Vbeta and 13 Jbeta primers. Clones were sequenced by immunoSEQ multiplex PCR, and TCRdb holds only the in-frame ones, with some missing. The sample records roughly 100,000 clones, over 70% being singletons. Sequenced: PBMCs. The receptors stem from a man aged 45-65 years in good health and CMV-seropositive.

On this clone: At one end the junction does not follow the germline gene, possibly because of a read error. The CDR3 here is CASSQGGQDRSNF. CDR3 coding DNA: TGTGCCAGCAGCCAAGGGGGTCAGGACAGGTCCAACTTC. V and J are TRBV7-2 and TRBJ2-7; 7 nucleotides line up with TRBD1. The CDR3 is made up of 13 amino acids. Looked up from germline, CDR1 is SGHTA and CDR2 is FQGNSA.

The V gene is TRBV13, the J gene TRBJ1-1; D is undetermined. The CDR3 spans 13 residues. The V gene's germline CDR1 is PRHDT and CDR2 FYEKMQ (reference sequence). V was clipped by 6 bases and J by 1 base, with 9 bases between them. The chain's CDR3 is CASSSGQNTEAFF. For the CDR3, the DNA is TGTGCCAGCAGTAGTGGGCAGAACACTGAAGCTTTCTTT.

The sample holds one count of this clone. Other DNA sequences in the sample encode the same CDR3. The rearrangement joins TRBV7-6 to TRBJ2-7, with unresolved D. V dropped 5 bases and J dropped 3 bases, with 8 bases sitting between them. Germline assignment: CDR1 SGHVS and CDR2 FNYEAQ. The CDR3 has 12 residues. CDR3 residues: CASSDDIYEQYF. The CDR3 DNA reads TGTGCCAGCAGCGACGACATCTACGAGCAGTACTTC.

This chain connects TRBV5-5 to TRBJ2-7, with TRBD1 identical over 9 bases. This CDR3 is 16 amino acids long. After removal of 0 bases from V and 3 bases from J, the junction contained 7 bases not matched to a gene. From germline, CDR1 is SGHKS and CDR2 YYEKEE (reference sequence). The CDR3 here is CASSLGGTGIHYEQYF. CDR3 sequence (DNA): TGTGCCAGCAGCTTGGGTGGGACAGGGATTCACTACGAGCAGTACTTC.

The J gene is TRBJ2-2, the V gene TRBV27, with TRBD1 matching 11 bases. This CDR3 comprises 16 residues. CDR1 is MNHEY, CDR2 SMNVEV, per germline (reference sequence). V shed 0 bases, J shed 4 bases, and the junction held 1 base outside the gene matches. The CDR3 DNA reads as TGTGCCAGCAGTTTATCCGGGACAGGGGGCACCGGGGAGCTGTTTTTT. It is translated as CASSLSGTGGTGELFF.

The chain is built from TRBV6-5 and TRBJ1-3, with D perhaps matching TRBD1 (5 bases). CDR1 is MNHEY, CDR2 SVGAGI, per germline. V was cut by 11 bases and J by 0 bases, with 17 bases left in between. The CDR3 is made up of 15 amino acids. The CDR3 is CAGGGTGYSGNTIYF. The CDR3 DNA reads as TGTGCCGGGGGAGGGACTGGTTACTCTGGAAACACCATATATTTT.

The CDR3 reads CASSYLSSYNSPLHF. The CDR3 nucleotides are TGTGCCAGCAGTTACTTGAGCTCCTATAATTCACCCCTCCACTTT. The chain recombines TRBV6-6 with TRBJ1-6; D ambiguous. The CDR3 loop spans 15 amino acids. Germline CDR1 MNHNY, CDR2 SVGAGI (reference sequence). Trimming left V 1 base short and J 0 bases short, with 4 bases between.

This clone was detected only a few times. The chain employs TRBV18 and TRBJ2-7, with 13 bases lining up with TRBD2. The CDR3 runs 14 residues. V shed 6 bases, J shed 2 bases, and the junction held 1 base outside the gene matches. The germline V gene encodes CDR1 KGHSH and CDR2 LQKENI. CDR3 in DNA: TGTGCCAGCTCCGGACTAGCGGGAGCCTACGAGCAGTACTTC. It is translated as CASSGLAGAYEQYF.

The rearrangement uses TRBV6-1 and TRBJ1-5, with TRBD1 as a possible D gene (5 bases). Trimming stripped 7 bases from V and 2 bases from J, with 12 bases between. The CDR3 loop spans 14 amino acids. Germline lookup yields CDR1 MNHNS and CDR2 SASEGT. The CDR3 region is CASTQGYGNQPQHF. The DNA for the CDR3 is TGTGCCAGCACCCAGGGTTATGGCAATCAGCCCCAGCATTTT.

The J gene is TRBJ2-1, the V gene TRBV6-4, with a tentative D call TRBD1 (5 bases). Looked up from germline, CDR1 is MRHNA and CDR2 is SNTAGT. V dropped 6 bases and J dropped 5 bases, with 20 bases sitting between them. The CDR3 contains 16 residues. CDR3 sequence: CASRSIVGDRDNEQFF. The CDR3 DNA reads as TGTGCCAGCAGGTCTATTGTAGGGGATCGGGACAATGAGCAGTTCTTC.

The rearrangement links TRBV5-6 to TRBJ2-3; D might be TRBD2 (6 bases). Trimming removed 0 bases from V and 2 bases from J, with 13 bases in between. This CDR3 has 16 amino acids. Germline V gene sequence: CDR1 SGHDT, CDR2 YYEEEE. The CDR3 sequence is CASSLASGVPTDTQYF. The CDR3 DNA follows: TGTGCCAGCAGCTTGGCTTCGGGGGTTCCCACAGATACGCAGTATTTT.

This chain joins TRBV27 and TRBJ2-3; TRBD1 matches 9 bases. The germline CDR1 and CDR2 sequences are MNHEY and SMNVEV (reference sequence). The length of the CDR3 is 14 residues. V gave up 7 bases and J gave up 3 bases; unmatched junction bases: 5. The CDR3 DNA follows: TGTGCCAGCACTCACAGGGGGCGAACAGATACGCAGTATTTT. As protein: CASTHRGRTDTQYF.

The V and J genes are TRBV15 and TRBJ2-3, with D maybe TRBD1 (6 bases). Looked up from germline, CDR1 is LNHNV and CDR2 is YYDKDF (reference sequence). V was clipped by 0 bases and J by 1 base, with 11 bases between them. The CDR3 consists of 16 residues. CDR3 in amino acids: CATSRDTQGGTDTQYF. Written as DNA, the CDR3 is TGTGCCACCAGCAGAGATACACAGGGTGGCACAGATACGCAGTATTTT. Full variable domain (remainder filled in from reference TRBV15 and TRBJ2-3): DAMVIQNPRYQVTQFGKPVTLSCSQTLNHNVMYWYQQKSSQAPKLLFHYYDKDFNNEADTPDNFQSRRPNTSFCFLDIRSPGLGDTAMYLCATSRDTQGGTDTQYFGPGTRLTVL.

The chain combines TRBV5-1 with TRBJ2-1, with D perhaps TRBD1 (7 bases). The V end lost 1 base, the J end lost 0 bases, and 14 bases lay between the germline ends. The germline V gene encodes CDR1 SGHRS and CDR2 YFSETQ. The CDR3 length is 17 residues. The CDR3 DNA sequence: TGCGCCAGCAGCTTGTCGTCAGGGGGGCCCTCCTACAATGAGCAGTTCTTC. This sequence encodes CASSLSSGGPSYNEQFF.

The chain combines TRBV2 with TRBJ1-6, with TRBD1 as a possible D gene (5 bases). Germline V gene lookup returns CDR1 SNHLY and CDR2 FYNNEI. V was shortened by 11 bases and J by 7 bases, with 12 bases between the two germline ends. The CDR3 is 12 amino acids. The CDR3 sequence: CAAGQPNSPLHF. The CDR3 DNA follows: TGTGCCGCGGGGCAGCCGAATTCACCCCTCCACTTT. The whole variable domain, remainder taken from reference TRBV2 and TRBJ1-6, is EPEVTQTPSHQVTQMGQEVILRCVPISNHLYFYWYRQILGQKVEFLVSFYNNEISEKSEIFDDQFSVERPDGSNFTLKIRSTKLEDSAMYFCAAGQPNSPLHFGNGTRLTVT.

In this sample, this clone turned up a few times. This chain connects TRBV10-3 to TRBJ2-3; no reliable D call. The CDR3 is made up of 13 amino acids. Trimming removed 7 bases from V and 5 bases from J, with 13 bases in between. Germline V gives CDR1 ENHRY, CDR2 SYGVKD. CDR3 sequence (DNA): TGTGCCATCATGACGGAGCTGGGAGATACGCAGTATTTT. It codes for CAIMTELGDTQYF.

The DNA for the CDR3 is TGTGCCAGCAGTGAATATAGGGGGAGCACAGATACGCAGTATTTT. This codes for CASSEYRGSTDTQYF. This rearrangement joins TRBV25-1 to TRBJ2-3; possible D gene TRBD1, 6 bases. The CDR3 is 15 amino acids. Germline lookup yields CDR1 MGHDK and CDR2 SYGVNS. Trimming stripped 0 bases from V and 0 bases from J, with 7 bases between. Full variable domain (remainder filled in from reference TRBV25-1 and TRBJ2-3): EADIYQTPRYLVIGTGKKITLECSQTMGHDKMYWYQQDPGMELHLIHYSYGVNSTEKGDLSSESTVSRIRTEHFPLTLESARPSHTSQYLCASSEYRGSTDTQYFGPGTRLTVL.

V gene TRBV28 combines with J gene TRBJ2-2, with TRBD2 identical over 7 bases. Losses at the gene ends were 5 bases for V and 4 bases for J; bases not matched to a gene: 10. There are 16 residues in the CDR3. Germline V gene data show CDR1 as MDHEN and CDR2 as SYDVKM. DNA of the CDR3: TGTGCCAGCAGTCAACCCATCGCGGGAGTCACCGGGGAGCTGTTTTTT. Its protein product is CASSQPIAGVTGELFF. Drawing the rest from reference TRBV28 and TRBJ2-2, the complete variable domain is DVKVTQSSRYLVKRTGEKVFLECVQDMDHENMFWYRQDPGLGLRLIYFSYDVKMKEKGDIPEGYSVSREKKERFSLILESASTNQTSMYLCASSQPIAGVTGELFFGEGSRLTVL.

The CDR3 sequence is CATSLERNNEQFF. DNA of the CDR3: TGTGCCACCTCACTTGAGCGGAATAATGAGCAGTTCTTC. The rearrangement joins TRBV6-4 to TRBJ2-1; possible D gene TRBD2, 5 bases. CDR1 is MRHNA, CDR2 SNTAGT, per germline. Trimming left V 10 bases short and J 7 bases short, with 17 bases between. This CDR3 has 13 residues.

The J gene is TRBJ2-7, the V gene TRBV14; 11 bases fit TRBD1. From germline, CDR1 is SGHDN and CDR2 FVKESK. Trimming at V came to 1 base and at J to 5 bases, leaving 7 bases not matched to a gene. The CDR3 runs 16 residues. CDR3 sequence reads: CASSQGGGQGAHEQYF. The CDR3 region has the DNA TGTGCCAGCAGCCAAGGGGGCGGACAGGGGGCCCACGAGCAGTACTTC. Looking up the rest from reference TRBV14 and TRBJ2-7 gives the full variable domain: EAGVTQFPSHSVIEKGQTVTLRCDPISGHDNLYWYRRVMGKEIKFLLHFVKESKQDESGMPNNRFLAERTGGTYSTLKVQPAELEDSGVYFCASSQGGGQGAHEQYFGPGTRLTVT.